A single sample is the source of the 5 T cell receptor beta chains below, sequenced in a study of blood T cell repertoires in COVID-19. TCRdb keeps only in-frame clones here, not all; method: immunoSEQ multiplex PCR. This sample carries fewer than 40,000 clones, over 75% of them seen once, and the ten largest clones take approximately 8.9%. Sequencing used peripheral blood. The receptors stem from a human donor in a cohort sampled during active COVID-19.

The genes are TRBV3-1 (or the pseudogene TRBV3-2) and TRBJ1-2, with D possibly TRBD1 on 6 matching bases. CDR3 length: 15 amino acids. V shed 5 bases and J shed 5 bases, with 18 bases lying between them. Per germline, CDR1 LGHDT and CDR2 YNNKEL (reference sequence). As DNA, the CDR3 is TGTGCCAGCAGCTACCTCCAGGGGCCGGGGTATGGCTACACCTTC. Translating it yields CASSYLQGPGYGYTF.

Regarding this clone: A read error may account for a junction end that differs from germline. CDR3 coding DNA: TGTGCCTGGAACACAGGAATGAACGCTGAAGCTTTCTTT. Its translation is CAWNTGMNAEAFF. The J gene is TRBJ1-1, the V gene TRBV30; possible D gene TRBD1, 5 bases. The germline gives CDR1 GTSNPN, CDR2 SVGIG (reference sequence). The CDR3 is 13 residues long.

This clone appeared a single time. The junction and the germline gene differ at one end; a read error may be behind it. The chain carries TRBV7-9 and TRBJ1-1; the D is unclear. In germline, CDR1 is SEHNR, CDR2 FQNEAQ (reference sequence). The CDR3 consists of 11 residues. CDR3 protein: CASSLAGQLAF. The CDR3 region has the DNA TGTGCCAGCAGCTTAGCGGGCCAGCTTGCCTTT.

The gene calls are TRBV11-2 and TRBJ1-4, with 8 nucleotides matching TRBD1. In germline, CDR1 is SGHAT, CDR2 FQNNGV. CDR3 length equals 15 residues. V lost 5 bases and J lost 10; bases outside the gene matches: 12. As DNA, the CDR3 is TGTGCCAGCAGCCCCGAGTCAGGGGGCACGGGAAAACTGTTTTTT. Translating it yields CASSPESGGTGKLFF.

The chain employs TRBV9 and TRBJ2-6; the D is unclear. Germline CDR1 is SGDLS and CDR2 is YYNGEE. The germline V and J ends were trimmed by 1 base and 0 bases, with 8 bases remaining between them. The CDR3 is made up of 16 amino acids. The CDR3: CASSVQALSGANVLTF. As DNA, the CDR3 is TGTGCCAGCAGCGTACAGGCCCTCTCTGGGGCCAACGTCCTGACTTTC.